Following are 31 T cell receptor beta chains from one sample sequenced in a study of early T cells in non-severe SARS-CoV-2 infection. Each CDR3 protein is one row after TCRdb ran MiXCR on the 5' RACE reads. The sample shows tens of thousands of distinct CDR3 sequences, roughly 9.5% of them seen only once. Sequenced input: whole blood. The receptor source for this set is an adult who was a healthcare worker with PCR-confirmed SARS-CoV-2 infection or an uninfected control (not recorded which).

This clonotype showed up many times. The rearrangement joins TRBV12-3 or TRBV12-4 to TRBJ1-5; tentative D call: TRBD1 (5 bases). This CDR3 spans 17 amino acids. V lost 5 bases to trimming and J lost 1 base, with 18 bases between them. Here the CDR3 reads CASSIRWGEGSNQPQHF. The CDR3 DNA follows: TGTGCCAGCAGTATTAGGTGGGGGGAGGGAAGCAATCAGCCCCAGCATTTT.

Many counts were recorded for this clonotype. The chain couples TRBV5-4 to TRBJ2-2; D ambiguous. CDR1 SGHNT and CDR2 YYREEE come from the germline V gene (reference sequence). The CDR3 loop spans 17 amino acids. The V end was cut by 4 bases, the J end by 4 bases, with 20 bases between. CDR3 sequence reads: CASSPEGRIGGTGELFF. CDR3 in DNA: TGTGCCAGCAGCCCGGAAGGCAGGATCGGCGGCACCGGGGAGCTGTTTTTT.

This clonotype was observed many times. The chain has TRBV20-1 and TRBJ2-7; 8 bases are a match to TRBD1. The J segment lost 7 bases and the V segment lost 6 bases, leaving 17 bases of the junction unmatched. This CDR3 is built from 15 residues. Germline values: CDR1 DFQATT, CDR2 SNEGSKA (reference sequence). CDR3 sequence: CSANNWDQGAPEQYF. The CDR3 DNA follows: TGCAGTGCAAACAACTGGGACCAGGGGGCGCCGGAGCAGTACTTC.

The V and J genes are TRBV20-1 and TRBJ2-3; either TRBD1 or TRBD2 may supply D (5 bases each). This CDR3 spans 13 amino acids. Looked up from germline, CDR1 is DFQATT and CDR2 is SNEGSKA (reference sequence). With 0 bases removed from V and 5 bases from J, the gap between germline ends came to 9 bases. The CDR3 protein is CSARDARGDTQYF. The CDR3 bases are TGCAGTGCTAGAGATGCGAGGGGAGATACGCAGTATTTT.

The V and J genes are TRBV20-1 and TRBJ1-6; D is unclear. CDR1 and CDR2 (germline): DFQATT, SNEGSKA (reference sequence). The CDR3 length is 14 residues. The V end lost 0 bases, the J end lost 10 bases, and 13 bases lay between the germline ends. The CDR3 coding sequence is TGCAGTGCTAGAGATCCGGTACCGACCTCACCCCTCCACTTT. Protein: CSARDPVPTSPLHF.

This clonotype was counted ten times or more. This sequence joins TRBV6-1 and TRBJ2-6, with 9 bases fitting TRBD1. Per germline, CDR1 MNHNS and CDR2 SASEGT. The CDR3 consists of 17 residues. V trimming: 8 bases; J trimming: 0 bases; junction bases outside the gene matches: 8. The CDR3 DNA sequence: TGTGCCAGCGTGTGGGGACAGGGAGTCTCTGGGGCCAACGTCCTGACTTTC. This translates into CASVWGQGVSGANVLTF.

This clonotype was recorded at least ten times. V and J are TRBV11-2 and TRBJ1-1; tentatively, D is TRBD1 (6 bases). This CDR3 contains 12 residues. The V and J ends lost 10 bases and 5 bases respectively, with 14 bases between them. The germline V gene encodes CDR1 SGHAT and CDR2 FQNNGV. The CDR3 DNA follows: TGTGCCACCTCGCTAGGGGGGACTGAAGCTTTCTTT. This codes for CATSLGGTEAFF.

This clonotype showed up many times. The rearrangement joins TRBV29-1 to TRBJ2-3; 7 nucleotides align to TRBD1. V shed 7 bases and J 4 bases; nucleotides not matched to a gene: 8. The length of the CDR3 is 13 residues. In germline, CDR1 is SQVTM, CDR2 ANQGSEA. For the CDR3, the DNA is TGCAGCGCAACAGGGGTAGTGGCAGATACGCAGTATTTT. Translation gives CSATGVVADTQYF.

This clonotype has a count of ten or more. The chain links TRBV19 to TRBJ2-1; TRBD2 matches 11 bases. The junction had 9 bases not matched to a gene; V was cut back by 8 bases and J by 6 bases. CDR1 LNHDA and CDR2 SQIVND come from the germline V gene (reference sequence). The CDR3 spans 15 residues. This CDR3 reads CASETSGVGGNEQFF. DNA of the CDR3: TGTGCCAGTGAGACTAGCGGGGTAGGAGGCAATGAGCAGTTCTTC.

This clonotype showed up many times. The chain combines TRBV5-4 with TRBJ2-7, with TRBD1 as a possible D gene (5 bases). With 0 bases removed from V and 3 bases from J, the gap between germline ends came to 7 bases. The CDR3 loop spans 13 amino acids. Looked up from germline, CDR1 is SGHNT and CDR2 is YYREEE (reference sequence). Here the CDR3 DNA reads TGTGCCAGCAGCTTGGCCGGACACTACGAGCAGTACTTC. Translated, it gives CASSLAGHYEQYF. Full variable domain (outside the CDR3, taken from reference TRBV5-4 and TRBJ2-7): ETGVTQSPTHLIKTRGQQVTLRCSSQSGHNTVSWYQQALGQGPQFIFQYYREEENGRGNFPPRFSGLQFPNYSSELNVNALELDDSALYLCASSLAGHYEQYFGPGTRLTVT.

This clonotype was counted at least ten times. CDR3 sequence reads: CSASDRGDSPLHF. CDR3 nucleotide sequence: TGCAGTGCTTCGGACAGGGGAGATTCACCCCTCCACTTT. The chain is built from TRBV20-1 and TRBJ1-6; 9 bases align to TRBD1. CDR3 size: 13 residues. The V gene end was trimmed by 5 bases and the J gene end by 8 bases; junction bases not matched to a gene: 4. The V gene's germline CDR1 is DFQATT and CDR2 SNEGSKA (reference sequence).

The chain uses TRBV27 and TRBJ1-5, with unresolved D. The CDR3 has 15 amino acids. The germline CDR1 and CDR2 sequences are MNHEY and SMNVEV (reference sequence). Deletions cut 8 bases from V and 5 bases from J, with 19 bases between. CDR3 coding DNA: TGTGCCAGCCGCGGGTTGAAGGCCTGGGATCAGCCCCAGCATTTT. Its protein is CASRGLKAWDQPQHF.

This clonotype was counted only a few times. The chain links TRBV5-1 to TRBJ2-1; D gene uncertain. There are 13 residues in the CDR3. Trimming stripped 0 bases from V and 5 bases from J, with 6 bases between. Germline V gives CDR1 SGHRS, CDR2 YFSETQ. CDR3: CASSLGVDNEQFF. Written as DNA, the CDR3 is TGCGCCAGCAGCTTGGGCGTCGACAATGAGCAGTTCTTC.

This clonotype was counted a few times. The chain carries TRBV7-2 and TRBJ2-1; TRBD1 matches at 8 bases. V trimming: 3 bases; J trimming: 4 bases; junction bases outside the gene matches: 8. Per germline, CDR1 SGHTA and CDR2 FQGNSA. This CDR3 spans 16 amino acids. The DNA for the CDR3 is TGTGCCAGCAGCTTCAGCAGGGGGCGCGCATACAATGAGCAGTTCTTC. Translated: CASSFSRGRAYNEQFF.

This clonotype was seen a handful of times. The rearrangement links TRBV6-1 to TRBJ2-7; D is ambiguous. The germline CDR1 and CDR2 sequences are MNHNS and SASEGT. CDR3 length: 14 amino acids. V dropped 4 bases and J dropped 2 bases, with 12 bases sitting between them. CDR3 DNA: TGTGCCAGCAGTGCCTTCCCGGAAGCCTACGAGCAGTACTTC. Translating gives CASSAFPEAYEQYF.

The sample holds many counts of this clonotype. CDR3 amino acids: CSVDRAGRGSYNEQFF. For the CDR3, the DNA is TGCAGCGTTGATCGAGCGGGAAGGGGATCCTACAATGAGCAGTTCTTC. V and J are TRBV29-1 and TRBJ2-1; 7 positions agree with TRBD2. The CDR3 has 16 residues. V dropped 3 bases and J dropped 1; count of bases not matched to a gene: 9. Germline V gene sequence: CDR1 SQVTM, CDR2 ANQGSEA.

This clonotype was observed a handful of times. The chain joins TRBV20-1 to TRBJ1-2, with a tentative D call TRBD1 (6 bases). The V gene lost 6 bases and the J gene lost 3 bases, with 14 bases spanning the gap. There are 13 residues in the CDR3. Germline V CDR1 and CDR2: DFQATT, SNEGSKA (reference sequence). This CDR3 reads CSALVPGDYGYTF. In DNA form, the CDR3 reads TGCAGTGCGTTAGTCCCAGGGGACTATGGCTACACCTTC.

The genes are TRBV3-1 and TRBJ2-7, with 10 bases fitting TRBD1. The CDR3 extends over 15 amino acids. Germline V gene sequence: CDR1 LGHDT, CDR2 YNNKEL (reference sequence). After removal of 1 base from V and 6 bases from J, the junction contained 6 bases not matched to a gene. The DNA for the CDR3 is TGTGCCAGCAGCCAAGCTGACAGGGGGCGAAGCGAGCAGTACTTC. The encoded protein is CASSQADRGRSEQYF.

Ten or more counts support this clonotype. This chain uses TRBV20-1 with TRBJ2-3, with TRBD2 identical over 9 bases. V trimming: 8 bases; J trimming: 2 bases; junction bases outside the gene matches: 14. Germline V lookup: CDR1 DFQATT, CDR2 SNEGSKA (reference sequence). This CDR3 is 16 amino acids long. The CDR3 coding sequence is TGCAGTTTCCAAACTTATAGCGGGGGACACACAGATACGCAGTATTTT. It specifies CSFQTYSGGHTDTQYF.

This clonotype was seen ten or more times. The chain uses TRBV19 and TRBJ1-2; D unclear. Germline values: CDR1 LNHDA, CDR2 SQIVND (reference sequence). The CDR3 totals 15 residues. The ends were cut back, 2 bases at V and 4 bases at J, with 14 bases in the middle. CDR3: CASSIWGGSAYGYTF. The DNA of the CDR3 is TGTGCCAGTAGTATATGGGGAGGGAGTGCCTATGGCTACACCTTC.

This clonotype was counted many times. The chain links TRBV7-8 to TRBJ2-7; D unclear. In germline, CDR1 is SGHVS, CDR2 FQNEAQ. The CDR3 length is 13 residues. V lost 2 bases and J 10 bases, leaving 15 bases between the germline ends. The CDR3 DNA follows: TGTGCCAGCAGCTTATCCCTCAACCAGAACCAGTACTTC. It translates to CASSLSLNQNQYF.

J is TRBJ2-7 and V is TRBV6-6; TRBD1 agrees at 10 bases. With V trimmed by 2 bases and J by 5 bases, 3 bases remained unmatched. Germline V lookup: CDR1 MNHNY, CDR2 SVGAGI (reference sequence). The CDR3 has 14 amino acids. The CDR3 sequence is CASSYRDRGNEQYF. The CDR3 DNA is TGTGCCAGCAGTTACCGGGACAGGGGCAACGAGCAGTACTTC.

Concerning this clonotype itself: This may come from a read error, since a much larger clone is one base off. The chain uses TRBV7-9 and TRBJ2-3, with 10 bases that match TRBD1. The CDR3 covers 17 residues. Looked up from germline, CDR1 is SEHNR and CDR2 is FQNEAQ (reference sequence). The CDR3 region has the DNA TGTGCCATCAGCTTCGGGACAGGGGTCTCCTTCACAGATACGCAGTATTTT. Residues: CAISFGTGVSFTDTQYF.

A few counts support this clonotype. This sequence joins TRBV18 and TRBJ2-7; 10 nucleotides align to TRBD1. V lost 3 bases, J lost 6 bases, and 5 bases stayed unmatched. This CDR3 region has 14 residues. CDR1 and CDR2 from the germline V gene are KGHSH and LQKENI. CDR3 in amino acids: CASSPLGQGIEQYF. Written as DNA, the CDR3 is TGTGCCAGCTCACCTCTGGGACAGGGGATCGAGCAGTACTTC. Based on the CDR3 plus reference TRBV18 and TRBJ2-7, the full variable domain is NAGVMQNPRHLVRRRGQEARLRCSPMKGHSHVYWYRQLPEEGLKFMVYLQKENIIDESGMPKERFSAEFPKEGPSILRIQQVVRGDSAAYFCASSPLGQGIEQYFGPGTRLTVT.

This clonotype was counted at least ten times. The rearrangement joins TRBV29-1 to TRBJ2-5, with D uncertain. In germline, CDR1 is SQVTM, CDR2 ANQGSEA. The CDR3 consists of 13 residues. V gave up 6 bases and J gave up 1 base, with 12 bases separating them. The CDR3, as DNA: TGCAGCGTCACGGGCTCGCGCCAAGAGACCCAGTACTTC. Its protein is CSVTGSRQETQYF. Combining the CDR3 with reference TRBV29-1 and TRBJ2-5 gives the whole variable domain SAVISQKPSRDICQRGTSLTIQCQVDSQVTMMFWYRQQPGQSLTLIATANQGSEATYESGFVIDKFPISRPNLTFSTLTVSNMSPEDSSIYLCSVTGSRQETQYFGPGTRLLVL.

This clonotype was seen more than once but under ten times. The V call is TRBV20-1, the J call TRBJ1-5; possibly TRBD1 for D (6 bases). The CDR3 has 12 residues. From germline, CDR1 is DFQATT and CDR2 SNEGSKA (reference sequence). The DNA of the CDR3 is TGCGCCGTCGAGGGGGGAAGTCAGCCCCAGCATTTT. Translation: CAVEGGSQPQHF.

This clonotype was counted many times. The chain recombines TRBV12-3 or TRBV12-4 with TRBJ2-5; D is possibly TRBD2 (5 bases). The CDR3 has 13 amino acids. V shed 2 bases and J shed 5 bases, with 9 bases lying between them. CDR3 sequence (DNA): TGTGCCAGCAGTTTAAGGCGAGGGGAGACCCAGTACTTC. Its protein is CASSLRRGETQYF.

This clonotype was seen ten or more times. The V call is TRBV25-1, the J call TRBJ1-1; 9 bases align to TRBD1. This CDR3 has 15 residues. Germline V gives CDR1 MGHDK, CDR2 SYGVNS. V was clipped by 2 bases and J by 1 base; unmatched bases: 2. Written as DNA, the CDR3 is TGTGCCAGCAGTGAAAGGGACAGGGCGAACACTGAAGCTTTCTTT. Its translation is CASSERDRANTEAFF. The variable domain in full, completed from reference TRBV25-1 and TRBJ1-1, reads EADIYQTPRYLVIGTGKKITLECSQTMGHDKMYWYQQDPGMELHLIHYSYGVNSTEKGDLSSESTVSRIRTEHFPLTLESARPSHTSQYLCASSERDRANTEAFFGQGTRLTVV.

The chain employs TRBV7-9 and TRBJ2-3; D gene ambiguous. The CDR3 is 13 amino acids. With 6 bases removed from V and 2 bases from J, the gap between germline ends came to 9 bases. Germline CDR1 and CDR2: SEHNR and FQNEAQ (reference sequence). The CDR3 coding sequence is TGTGCCAGCAGAAGATTCGACACAGATACGCAGTATTTT. Translation: CASRRFDTDTQYF.

This CDR3 is CSVAGAGTGELFF. The CDR3 DNA is TGCAGCGTTGCAGGGGCGGGAACCGGGGAGCTGTTTTTT. The chain is built from TRBV29-1 and TRBJ2-2, with D possibly called TRBD1 or TRBD2 (6 bases each). The CDR3 is 13 residues long. V was trimmed by 4 bases and J by 5 bases, leaving 11 bases between them. The germline gives CDR1 SQVTM, CDR2 ANQGSEA.

This clonotype was counted between two and nine times. This chain connects TRBV13 to TRBJ2-7, with D possibly TRBD2 on 5 matching bases. V was clipped by 0 bases and J by 0 bases, with 12 bases between them. Per the germline V gene, CDR1 is PRHDT and CDR2 is FYEKMQ (reference sequence). The CDR3 runs to 16 residues. The CDR3 DNA is TGTGCCAGCAGCTTAGGAGGGAGAACCCCCTCCTACGAGCAGTACTTC. Its translation: CASSLGGRTPSYEQYF.